These 8 T cell receptor beta chains were all obtained from the same sample, sequenced in a study of cytomegalovirus exposure and HLA in healthy donors. The PCR had 60 Vbeta and 13 Jbeta primers. The protocol was immunoSEQ multiplex PCR, while the TCRdb copy is restricted to in-frame clones and leaves out a portion. The repertoire holds fewer than 150,000 clones, with just under 85% as singletons. Sequencing used PBMCs. The receptors were gathered from a man aged 35 to 55 in good health and CMV-seropositive.

This clone has just a few counts. J is TRBJ2-1 and V is TRBV4-3; 11 bases match TRBD2. This CDR3 comprises 17 residues. The J segment lost 0 bases and the V segment lost 3 bases, leaving 4 bases of the junction unmatched. Germline lookup yields CDR1 LGHNA and CDR2 YSLEER. The CDR3 spells CASSQRLAGYSYNEQFF. CDR3 in DNA: TGCGCCAGCAGCCAGAGACTAGCGGGGTACTCCTACAATGAGCAGTTCTTC.

The V and J genes are TRBV15 and TRBJ2-7, with D possibly being TRBD1 (6 bases). Germline V gene lookup returns CDR1 LNHNV and CDR2 YYDKDF (reference sequence). V shed 5 bases and J shed 3 bases, with 11 bases lying between them. This CDR3 region has 13 residues. The CDR3 DNA reads TGTGCCACCAGCGGTGACAGGAACTACGAGCAGTACTTC. It codes for CATSGDRNYEQYF.

V is TRBV19 and J is TRBJ1-1; D remains unclear. This CDR3 spans 13 amino acids. Germline CDR1 reads LNHDA; CDR2 reads SQIVND (reference sequence). V lost 6 bases, J lost 4 bases, and 12 bases lay in between. DNA of the CDR3: TGTGCCAGTAGGCAATTGGGGAGCACTGAAGCTTTCTTT. Its protein is CASRQLGSTEAFF.

The J gene is TRBJ2-1, the V gene TRBV5-1; TRBD2 agrees at 9 bases. Germline V gives CDR1 SGHRS, CDR2 YFSETQ. The CDR3 spans 14 residues. With V trimmed by 4 bases and J by 7 bases, 6 bases remained unmatched. CDR3 sequence reads: CASSLQGLANEQFF. The CDR3 nucleotides are TGCGCCAGCAGCCTACAGGGACTAGCAAATGAGCAGTTCTTC.

The chain links TRBV27 to TRBJ2-1, with 8 bases that match TRBD2. The CDR3 totals 16 residues. Germline values: CDR1 MNHEY, CDR2 SMNVEV (reference sequence). J gave up 9 bases and V 6 bases, and 16 bases lay outside the gene matches. The CDR3 protein is CASSPMPSGGLGEQFF. The CDR3 DNA reads TGTGCCAGCAGCCCCATGCCCTCGGGAGGGTTAGGTGAGCAGTTCTTC.

In DNA, the CDR3 is TGTGCCAGCAGCGTAAATAGCGGGGGCCATTACACCGGGGAGCTGTTTTTT. It specifies CASSVNSGGHYTGELFF. V is TRBV9 and J is TRBJ2-2; 9 bases map to TRBD2. This CDR3 is 17 amino acids long. The V gene end was trimmed by 1 base and the J gene end by 3 bases; junction bases not matched to a gene: 7. CDR1 and CDR2 from the germline V gene are SGDLS and YYNGEE.

In its sample, this clone was seen a few times. The rearrangement links TRBV2 to TRBJ2-1, with D possibly being TRBD2 (5 bases). The germline CDR1 and CDR2 sequences are SNHLY and FYNNEI. Trimming took off 8 bases at V and 0 bases at J, with 8 bases between the two ends. CDR3 size: 13 residues. CDR3 in amino acids: CASRGSSYNEQFF. The CDR3 nucleotides read TGTGCCAGCCGAGGGAGCTCCTACAATGAGCAGTTCTTC.

V gene TRBV7-2 combines with J gene TRBJ1-4; D perhaps matches TRBD1 (5 bases). V was trimmed by 1 base and J by 1 base, leaving 7 bases between them. The CDR3 consists of 15 residues. CDR1 SGHTA and CDR2 FQGNSA come from the germline V gene. Written as DNA, the CDR3 is TGTGCCAGCAGCTTAGTGGGGGGAACTAATGAAAAACTGTTTTTT. Encoded protein: CASSLVGGTNEKLFF.